What follows describes a single T cell receptor (beta chain). Its antigen is not identified. The data are from a study of cytomegalovirus exposure and HLA in healthy donors. General study results and limits: Rarity held for most TCR sequences, but there were some public TCRs that occurred in many donors.

The protocol was immunoSEQ multiplex PCR, while the TCRdb copy is restricted to in-frame clones and leaves out a portion. The sample has 120,000 or so clones, roughly 90% seen once. Sequenced input: PBMCs. This sequence originates from a young woman in good health and CMV-seronegative.

CDR3 amino acids: CASSHPGLAGGPTYNEQFF. CDR3 sequence (DNA): TGCGCCAGCAGCCACCCGGGACTAGCGGGGGGCCCTACCTACAATGAGCAGTTCTTC. V gene TRBV4-1 combines with J gene TRBJ2-1, with 15 bases aligning to TRBD2. The V gene's germline CDR1 is MGHRA and CDR2 YSYEKL. Trimming at V came to 3 bases and at J to 2 bases, leaving 8 bases not matched to a gene. The CDR3 sequence is 19 residues long.